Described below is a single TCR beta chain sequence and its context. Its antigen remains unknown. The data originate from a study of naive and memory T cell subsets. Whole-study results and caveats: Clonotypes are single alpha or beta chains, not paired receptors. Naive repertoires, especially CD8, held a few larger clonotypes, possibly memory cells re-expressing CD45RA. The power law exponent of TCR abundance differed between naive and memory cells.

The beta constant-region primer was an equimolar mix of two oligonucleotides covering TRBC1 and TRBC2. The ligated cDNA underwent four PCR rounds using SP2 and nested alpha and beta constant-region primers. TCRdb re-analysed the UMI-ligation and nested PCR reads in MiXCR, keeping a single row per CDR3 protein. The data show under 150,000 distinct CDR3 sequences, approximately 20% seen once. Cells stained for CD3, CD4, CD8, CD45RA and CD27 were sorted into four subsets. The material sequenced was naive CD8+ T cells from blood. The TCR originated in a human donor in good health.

In DNA, the CDR3 is TGTGCCAGCAGTTCCCTATTCACGACCGGGACTGAATCCTACGAGCAGTACTTC. Protein sequence: CASSSLFTTGTESYEQYF. V usage is TRBV28 and J usage is TRBJ2-7; a weak D match, TRBD2 (6 bases). The CDR3 has 18 residues. V lost 4 bases and J 1 base, leaving 23 bases between the germline ends. CDR1 MDHEN and CDR2 SYDVKM come from the germline V gene.